This TCR beta chain was obtained from a study of human T cells and chemical hapten exposure. General study findings and limits: Patch test score rose with PT1 expanded TCRs, significant at 8, 16, 32, not 4. Compared with pre-sensitization or healthy control sets, expanded TCRs clustered more. No shift was seen in TCRs above 1 in 1000 frequency with DPC sensitization.

Authors' methods: A per-sample median of about 95,000 TCRs was observed, with counts ranging from roughly 23,224 to 700,000. MiXCR, applied by TCRdb to the RACE reads, yields one record per CDR3 protein. These V and J calls derive from TCRdb rather than the authors' analysis. The repertoire consists of 200,000 to 300,000 distinct CDR3 sequences, with 7.5% to 10% occurring once and the leading ten covering under 2.5%. The sample's time point: pre-sensitization, week 0. Treatment denoted: therapeutic diphenylcyclopropenone sensitization with weekly scalp DPC. This clonotype was detected only a few times. Its matching antigen is unknown. This TCR came from a woman aged 40 to 50 with alopecia areata. Some clones in this sample may be carry-over from other donors' samples. Sequencing was performed on whole blood, taken in connection with sensitization to the hapten diphenylcyclopropenone (DPC).

The CDR3 protein is CASSQGFVSRNTEAFF. The CDR3 DNA is TGCGCCAGCAGCCAAGGGTTCGTGTCCCGGAACACTGAAGCTTTCTTT. The genes are TRBV4-1 and TRBJ1-1; no clear D gene. The CDR3 loop spans 16 amino acids. Germline V gene lookup returns CDR1 MGHRA and CDR2 YSYEKL. V gave up 1 base and J gave up 1 base, with 13 bases separating them.